The 17 T cell receptor beta chains given below trace back to one sample, sequenced in a study of shared clonotypes between healthy human individuals (TCRdb year 2020). Receptor libraries were prepared by the immunoSEQ multiplex PCR assay. Entries here come from immuneACCESS through TCRdb and include only in-frame sequences with V and J called. Some clones fail to appear in such tables; in the studies checked, an unresolved V gene covers under half of the shortfall, and the cause of the remainder is unknown. The sample has a few million clones on record, around 93% of them singletons. The ten top clones hold less than 2% of the sample. CD8 naive samples consisted of CD45RO-negative cells that were positively selected for CCR7, yielding a CD45RA+CCR7+ population without TemRA cells. Material for sequencing was naive CD8+ T cells from PBMCs. Explained via the paper, the cell subset or site label denotes: CD45RA+CCR7+. The receptors here all came from a man aged 18 to 29 in good health. Some clones in this sample may be carry-over from other donors' samples.

J is TRBJ1-5 and V is TRBV27, with D possibly matching TRBD1 (5 bases). This CDR3 comprises 16 residues. V dropped 5 bases and J dropped 0 bases, with 14 bases sitting between them. Germline assignment: CDR1 MNHEY and CDR2 SMNVEV (reference sequence). The CDR3 DNA is TGTGCCAGCAGTCCCAGACAGCTAAATAGCAATCAGCCCCAGCATTTT. Translating it yields CASSPRQLNSNQPQHF.

J is TRBJ1-1 and V is TRBV21-1. TRBV21-1 is flagged as a pseudogene. This CDR3 spans 12 amino acids. The DNA of the CDR3 is TGTGCCAGCAGCAACAGGAGGGCTGAAGCTTTCTTT. Translating gives CASSNRRAEAFF.

CDR3 sequence: CASSPRGINYGYTF. The CDR3 bases are TGTGCCAGCAGCCCAAGGGGAATTAACTATGGCTACACCTTC. The chain links TRBV6-5 to TRBJ1-2; possibly TRBD1 for D (5 bases). Trimming removed 6 bases at V and 1 base at J, with 12 bases between. This CDR3 has 14 amino acids. The germline V gene encodes CDR1 MNHEY and CDR2 SVGAGI.

The chain carries TRBV11-2 and TRBJ2-7; tentatively, D is TRBD1 (6 bases). Germline CDR1 and CDR2: SGHAT and FQNNGV. The V gene lost 5 bases and the J gene lost 3 bases, with 14 bases spanning the gap. This CDR3 region has 14 residues. CDR3 region: CASSLWTARYEQYF. CDR3 DNA: TGTGCCAGCAGCCTCTGGACAGCCCGCTACGAGCAGTACTTC.

The chain links TRBV4-2 to TRBJ2-7; D is unresolved. This CDR3 contains 14 residues. Trimming took off 0 bases at V and 5 bases at J, with 11 bases between the two ends. CDR1 and CDR2 (germline): LGHNA, YNFKEQ. CDR3 sequence (DNA): TGTGCCAGCAGCCAAGATAACAGCGCCAACGAGCAGTACTTC. Its protein is CASSQDNSANEQYF.

This chain connects TRBV4-1 to TRBJ2-6; D may be TRBD1 or TRBD2 (5 bases each). The CDR3 covers 15 residues. The V gene lost 7 bases and the J gene lost 4 bases, with 14 bases spanning the gap. Germline CDR1 is MGHRA and CDR2 is YSYEKL. The CDR3 sequence: CASTQPGTGANVLTF. CDR3 DNA sequence: TGCGCCAGCACCCAGCCGGGGACCGGGGCCAACGTCCTGACTTTC.

The CDR3 DNA reads TGTGCCAGCAGTAGGGGACAGGGGGCGGGAGAGACCCAGTACTTC. This encodes CASSRGQGAGETQYF. The chain uses TRBV2 and TRBJ2-5; 12 nucleotides match TRBD1. CDR3 length equals 15 residues. In germline, CDR1 is SNHLY, CDR2 FYNNEI. V was clipped by 5 bases and J by 4 bases; unmatched bases: 5.

The chain's CDR3 is CASSQGGGDEKLFF. The CDR3 region has the DNA TGCGCCAGCAGCCAAGGGGGGGGAGATGAAAAACTGTTTTTT. This rearrangement joins TRBV4-1 to TRBJ1-4; TRBD1 might be the D (5 bases). The V gene lost 1 base and the J gene lost 6 bases, with 9 bases spanning the gap. The length of the CDR3 is 14 residues. CDR1 MGHRA and CDR2 YSYEKL come from the germline V gene.

The J gene is TRBJ2-7, the V gene TRBV28, with TRBD2 matching over 16 bases. After removal of 4 bases from V and 4 bases from J, the junction contained 10 bases not matched to a gene. Looked up from germline, CDR1 is MDHEN and CDR2 is SYDVKM. This CDR3 region has 18 residues. As DNA, the CDR3 is TGTGCCAGCAGTTCCGGGACTAGCGGGAGGGCCCGGTTTTACGAGCAGTACTTC. Encoded protein: CASSSGTSGRARFYEQYF.

This clone has just one count. The CDR3 reads CASSYRQGSSEQYF. The CDR3 DNA follows: TGTGCCAGCAGTTACAGACAGGGCTCTTCCGAGCAGTACTTC. The chain employs TRBV6-5 and TRBJ2-7; TRBD1 matches 7 bases. CDR3 length: 14 residues. Germline loops: CDR1 MNHEY, CDR2 SVGAGI. After removal of 2 bases from V and 6 bases from J, the junction contained 7 bases not matched to a gene.

This sequence joins TRBV27 and TRBJ1-2; 8 nucleotides align to TRBD1. This CDR3 has 14 residues. Trimming took 5 bases from V and 3 from J; bases not matched to a gene: 5. Looked up from germline, CDR1 is MNHEY and CDR2 is SMNVEV (reference sequence). DNA for the CDR3: TGTGCCAGCAGTCCCCGACAGGGGTACTATGGCTACACCTTC. It is translated as CASSPRQGYYGYTF.

The chain is built from TRBV6-5 and TRBJ2-1, with D unresolved. Trimming removed 8 bases from V and 4 bases from J, with 3 bases in between. The CDR3 is 10 residues long. Germline V gives CDR1 MNHEY, CDR2 SVGAGI. The CDR3 region has the DNA TGTGCCAGCCAATACAATGAGCAGTTCTTC. As protein: CASQYNEQFF.

The rearrangement joins TRBV27 to TRBJ2-2; unclear D gene. The CDR3 consists of 16 residues. CDR1 is MNHEY and CDR2 is SMNVEV in the germline V gene (reference sequence). V was pared by 3 bases and J by 0 bases, with 11 bases between. The CDR3 here is CASSLVWQANTGELFF. DNA for the CDR3: TGTGCCAGCAGTTTGGTTTGGCAGGCGAACACCGGGGAGCTGTTTTTT.

The V gene is TRBV6-1, the J gene TRBJ1-5; TRBD1 matches at 10 bases. CDR1 is MNHNS, CDR2 SASEGT, per germline. Losses at the gene ends were 7 bases for V and 7 bases for J; bases not matched to a gene: 4. This CDR3 contains 13 residues. In DNA form, the CDR3 reads TGTGCCAGCAAGGCGGACAGGGGGCAGCCCCAGCATTTT. It specifies CASKADRGQPQHF.

The chain recombines TRBV19 with TRBJ2-7, with 7 bases aligning to TRBD2. This CDR3 spans 14 amino acids. The trim removed 5 bases at V and 2 bases at J, leaving 6 bases unmatched. CDR1 and CDR2 (germline): LNHDA, SQIVND (reference sequence). The CDR3 here is CASSVFGTTYEQYF. CDR3 in DNA: TGTGCCAGTAGTGTATTCGGGACTACCTACGAGCAGTACTTC.

In this sample, this clone turned up once. This chain uses TRBV28 with TRBJ2-3, with 16 nucleotides matching TRBD2. In germline, CDR1 is MDHEN, CDR2 SYDVKM. This CDR3 spans 18 amino acids. Trimming cost V 5 bases and J 2 bases; bases outside gene matches: 7. The CDR3 DNA follows: TGTGCCAGCAGTCCGGGGACTAGCGGGAGGGCCGTCACAGATACGCAGTATTTT. Residues: CASSPGTSGRAVTDTQYF.

The chain employs TRBV7-9 and TRBJ2-3, with D perhaps assigned TRBD1 or TRBD2 (5 bases each). V lost 4 bases and J 5 bases, leaving 19 bases between the germline ends. The CDR3 covers 16 residues. Germline V gene data show CDR1 as SEHNR and CDR2 as FQNEAQ (reference sequence). CDR3 DNA: TGTGCCAGCAGCTCAAAGACAACGGGACCAGAAGATACGCAGTATTTT. As protein: CASSSKTTGPEDTQYF.